The 26 T cell receptor beta chains listed next were all sequenced from one sample in a study of Graves' ophthalmopathy and Graves' hyperthyroidism. The authors amplified TCR beta CDR3 regions, and they did so from RNA transcripts for repertoire sequencing. HTBI primers primed a first-round RT-PCR, and a second-round multiplex PCR followed. TCRdb reprocessed the multiplex PCR reads with MiXCR, giving one entry per CDR3 protein. The top ten clones hold 3% to 3.5% of a sample with hundreds of thousands of distinct CDR3 sequences, over 40% of them seen once. Sequencing input: peripheral blood. Receptor source: an adult man with Graves' ophthalmopathy.

About this clonotype: Sequence at one end of the junction differs from germline and may be a read error. This chain connects TRBV12-3 or TRBV12-4 to TRBJ1-1, with D hard to call. The CDR3 contains 10 residues. The CDR3 nucleotides are TGTGCCTGCAGTCACACTGAAGCTTTCTTT. Translating gives CACSHTEAFF.

In regard to this clonotype: A read error may account for a junction end that differs from germline. J is TRBJ2-5 and V is TRBV7-9, with 10 bases matching TRBD2. CDR1 and CDR2 from the germline V gene are SEHNR and FQNEAQ (reference sequence). The CDR3 sequence is 15 residues long. Written as DNA, the CDR3 is TGTGCTAGCAGCTGGACTAGCGGAGCACAAGAGACCCAGTACTTC. Protein: CASSWTSGAQETQYF.

CDR3 sequence reads: CASSAGQGARQPQHF. The CDR3 coding sequence is TGTGCCAGCAGTGCGGGACAGGGGGCACGGCAGCCCCAGCATTTT. V gene TRBV2 combines with J gene TRBJ1-5, with 12 bases that match TRBD1. The CDR3 is 15 residues long. V shed 4 bases and J 7 bases; nucleotides not matched to a gene: 5. Germline CDR1 SNHLY, CDR2 FYNNEI.

This chain uses TRBV7-9 with TRBJ2-5, with D possibly matching TRBD2 (5 bases). Germline V lookup: CDR1 SEHNR, CDR2 FQNEAQ (reference sequence). Trimming left V 5 bases short and J 4 bases short, with 17 bases between. The CDR3 covers 15 residues. CDR3 residues: CASSLNGGQRETQYF. The CDR3 region has the DNA TGTGCCAGCAGCCTAAACGGAGGCCAAAGAGAGACCCAGTACTTC.

The rearrangement joins TRBV25-1 to TRBJ1-2; TRBD1 agrees at 8 bases. J gave up 4 bases and V 8 bases, and 12 bases lay outside the gene matches. This CDR3 region has 15 residues. Germline loops: CDR1 MGHDK, CDR2 SYGVNS. The CDR3 nucleotides are TGTGCCAGCTTTATAGGACAGGGTGACCGCTATGGCTACACCTTC. The encoded protein is CASFIGQGDRYGYTF.

This clonotype was seen many times. The chain uses TRBV5-8 and TRBJ2-7, with 10 nucleotides matching TRBD1. The ends lost 0 bases at V and 6 bases at J; junction bases unmatched: 6. Germline V gene data show CDR1 as SGHTS and CDR2 as YDEGEE. The CDR3 loop spans 15 amino acids. The CDR3 region is CASSLAGTGDGEQYF. The CDR3 DNA is TGTGCCAGCAGCTTGGCCGGGACAGGGGACGGCGAGCAGTACTTC.

The chain has TRBV10-3 and TRBJ1-1; 10 bases match TRBD1. The CDR3 extends over 14 amino acids. CDR1 and CDR2 (germline): ENHRY, SYGVKD. V lost 10 bases to trimming and J lost 0 bases; unmatched junction nucleotides: 5. The CDR3 region is CATKGQGMNTEAFF. The CDR3 DNA reads as TGTGCCACCAAGGGACAGGGGATGAACACTGAAGCTTTCTTT.

This clonotype has ten or more counts. This chain joins TRBV7-2 and TRBJ1-2; D gene ambiguous. The germline gives CDR1 SGHTA, CDR2 FQGNSA. CDR3 length equals 15 residues. Trimming removed 1 base from V and 7 bases from J, with 16 bases in between. The CDR3 coding sequence is TGTGCCAGCAGCTTAGATCCAGGAGCCGTTGTTGGCTACACCTTC. This sequence encodes CASSLDPGAVVGYTF.

The chain is built from TRBV10-2 and TRBJ2-3; 7 nucleotides line up with TRBD2. This CDR3 contains 16 residues. Germline CDR1 WSHSY, CDR2 SAAADI. Losses at the gene ends were 10 bases for V and 0 bases for J; bases not matched to a gene: 13. The CDR3 bases are TGCGCCATCAATCCCGGGGGTAGCGGGAGCACAGATACGCAGTATTTT. Amino acid sequence: CAINPGGSGSTDTQYF.

The chain links TRBV7-9 to TRBJ1-2, with TRBD1 identical over 8 bases. J lost 4 bases, V lost 5 bases, and 9 bases had no gene match. This CDR3 is 15 amino acids long. From germline, CDR1 is SEHNR and CDR2 FQNEAQ (reference sequence). CDR3 amino acids: CASSAGGDFGYGYTF. The DNA for the CDR3 is TGTGCCAGCAGCGCAGGGGGCGACTTTGGCTATGGCTACACCTTC.

In this sample, this clonotype turned up many times. This chain joins TRBV7-2 and TRBJ1-1; TRBD1 is a possible D gene (6 bases). In germline, CDR1 is SGHTA, CDR2 FQGNSA. CDR3 size: 16 residues. V shed 5 bases and J shed 0 bases, with 16 bases lying between them. The CDR3 nucleotides read TGTGCCAGCAGCACTAGGGGGGCAGGGCTGAACACTGAAGCTTTCTTT. It codes for CASSTRGAGLNTEAFF. The full variable domain, completed using reference TRBV7-2 and TRBJ1-1, is GAGVSQSPSNKVTEKGKDVELRCDPISGHTALYWYRQSLGQGLEFLIYFQGNSAPDKSGLPSDRFSAERTGGSVSTLTIQRTQQEDSAVYLCASSTRGAGLNTEAFFGQGTRLTVV.

The chain joins TRBV6-2 or TRBV6-3 to TRBJ2-5, with D unclear. CDR3 length: 15 amino acids. Trimming pared 6 bases from V and 4 bases from J, leaving 18 bases between. Germline V gene sequence: CDR1 MNHEY, CDR2 SVGEGT. CDR3 sequence (DNA): TGTGCCAGCAGCCGCTCTCTCGTGGGCTCAGAGACCCAGTACTTC. Translated, it gives CASSRSLVGSETQYF.

This clonotype has only a few counts. The junction shows a germline mismatch at one end, possibly a read error. This chain connects TRBV10-3 to TRBJ1-1; TRBD1 matches 7 bases. CDR3 length: 15 residues. Germline V lookup: CDR1 ENHRY, CDR2 SYGVKD. The CDR3 spells CASSEWRTGNTEAFF. The CDR3 DNA reads TGTGCCAGCAGTGAATGGAGGACAGGCAACACTGAAGCTTTCTTT.

This clonotype was detected ten times or more. The V gene is TRBV7-9, the J gene TRBJ1-2, with a tentative D call TRBD1 (5 bases). Germline lookup yields CDR1 SEHNR and CDR2 FQNEAQ (reference sequence). The CDR3 is made up of 14 amino acids. With 5 bases removed from V and 7 bases from J, the gap between germline ends came to 17 bases. The CDR3 here is CASSPLVGESGYTF. The CDR3 DNA reads TGTGCCAGCAGCCCGTTGGTGGGGGAATCTGGCTACACCTTC. Full variable domain (rest looked up from reference TRBV7-9 and TRBJ1-2): DTGVSQNPRHKITKRGQNVTFRCDPISEHNRLYWYRQTLGQGPEFLTYFQNEAQLEKSRLLSDRFSAERPKGSFSTLEIQRTEQGDSAMYLCASSPLVGESGYTFGSGTRLTVV.

The CDR3 protein is CASSEGLQETQYF. The CDR3 bases are TGTGCCAGCAGTGAGGGGCTTCAAGAGACCCAGTACTTC. The chain couples TRBV25-1 to TRBJ2-5; a weak D match, TRBD1 (5 bases). V was cut by 3 bases and J by 2 bases, with 7 bases left in between. CDR1 and CDR2 from the germline V gene are MGHDK and SYGVNS. This CDR3 contains 13 residues. Full variable domain (rest looked up from reference TRBV25-1 and TRBJ2-5): EADIYQTPRYLVIGTGKKITLECSQTMGHDKMYWYQQDPGMELHLIHYSYGVNSTEKGDLSSESTVSRIRTEHFPLTLESARPSHTSQYLCASSEGLQETQYFGPGTRLLVL.

The rearrangement uses TRBV2 and TRBJ2-7; TRBD2 matches 7 bases. There are 14 residues in the CDR3. CDR1 is SNHLY, CDR2 FYNNEI, per germline. Unmatched junction bases numbered 6, after V lost 4 bases and J lost 3 bases. In DNA, the CDR3 is TGTGCCAGCAGTGTAGTGGGGGGGATCTACGAGCAGTACTTC. This translates into CASSVVGGIYEQYF. The complete variable domain, with remaining parts taken from reference TRBV2 and TRBJ2-7, reads EPEVTQTPSHQVTQMGQEVILRCVPISNHLYFYWYRQILGQKVEFLVSFYNNEISEKSEIFDDQFSVERPDGSNFTLKIRSTKLEDSAMYFCASSVVGGIYEQYFGPGTRLTVT.

V usage is TRBV4-2 and J usage is TRBJ1-5; 8 bases align to TRBD1. The germline CDR1 and CDR2 sequences are LGHNA and YNFKEQ. Trimming took 0 bases from V and 5 from J; bases not matched to a gene: 3. The CDR3 is 15 amino acids. The CDR3 nucleotides are TGTGCCAGCAGCCAAGATCAGGGGGCACATCAGCCCCAGCATTTT. This gives the protein CASSQDQGAHQPQHF.

This clonotype has a count of ten or more. This sequence joins TRBV24-1 and TRBJ2-2, with D possibly being TRBD2 (6 bases). The V gene lost 0 bases and the J gene lost 6 bases, with 7 bases spanning the gap. CDR1 is KGHDR, CDR2 SFDVKD, per germline. CDR3 length equals 14 residues. DNA for the CDR3: TGTGCCACCAGTGATTTGGCGGGACCCGGGGAGCTGTTTTTT. It specifies CATSDLAGPGELFF.

This clonotype has a count of ten or more. This sequence joins TRBV25-1 and TRBJ2-2, with a tentative D call TRBD1 (6 bases). This CDR3 comprises 15 residues. Deletions cut 4 bases from V and 2 bases from J, with 11 bases between. The germline gives CDR1 MGHDK, CDR2 SYGVNS. CDR3 nucleotide sequence: TGTGCCAGCAGTGTTCCCGGGACAAACACCGGGGAGCTGTTTTTT. It translates to CASSVPGTNTGELFF.

Concerning this clonotype: With a much larger clone just one base away, this may be a read error. The conserved phenylalanine or tryptophan is not found at the CDR3 terminus, so this likely reflects a read error. The V gene is TRBV6-1, the J gene TRBJ1-6, with 8 bases that match TRBD1. The CDR3 consists of 12 residues. CDR1 and CDR2 from the germline V gene are MNHNS and SASEGT. J lost 12 bases, V lost 8 bases, and 6 bases had no gene match. This chain's CDR3 is CASWRTGKPLHL. The CDR3 nucleotides read TGTGCCAGCTGGCGGACAGGGAAACCCCTCCACCTT.

The sample holds many counts of this clonotype. The chain joins TRBV19 to TRBJ1-5, with TRBD1 matching 7 bases. Germline V CDR1 and CDR2: LNHDA, SQIVND (reference sequence). The length of the CDR3 is 15 residues. Losses at the gene ends were 4 bases for V and 3 bases for J; bases not matched to a gene: 6. CDR3 residues: CASSTTGRNNQPQHF. The CDR3 nucleotides are TGTGCCAGTAGTACGACAGGGAGGAACAATCAGCCCCAGCATTTT.

The chain couples TRBV7-2 to TRBJ2-5; 12 bases match TRBD2. V dropped 1 base and J dropped 9; count of bases not matched to a gene: 3. The CDR3 covers 14 residues. Germline values: CDR1 SGHTA, CDR2 FQGNSA. In DNA form, the CDR3 reads TGTGCCAGCAGCTTAGTCCCTAGCGGGGGGGCCCAGTACTTC. Amino acid sequence: CASSLVPSGGAQYF. Based on the CDR3 plus reference TRBV7-2 and TRBJ2-5, the full variable domain is GAGVSQSPSNKVTEKGKDVELRCDPISGHTALYWYRQSLGQGLEFLIYFQGNSAPDKSGLPSDRFSAERTGGSVSTLTIQRTQQEDSAVYLCASSLVPSGGAQYFGPGTRLLVL.

This clonotype came up a few times. This chain connects TRBV6-1 to TRBJ1-2, with D possibly TRBD1 on 5 matching bases. V lost 2 bases and J 7 bases, leaving 14 bases between the germline ends. Germline CDR1 and CDR2: MNHNS and SASEGT. The CDR3 sequence is 14 residues long. The CDR3 loop is CASSEIWNRLGYTF. The CDR3 DNA reads TGTGCCAGCAGTGAAATTTGGAACAGGCTTGGCTACACCTTC.

V gene TRBV5-6 combines with J gene TRBJ1-5, with TRBD1 matching over 12 bases. Germline CDR1 SGHDT, CDR2 YYEEEE. This CDR3 region has 15 residues. The trim removed 5 bases at V and 0 bases at J, leaving 0 bases unmatched. The CDR3 here is CASRGQGASNQPQHF. The CDR3 DNA reads as TGTGCCAGCAGGGGACAGGGGGCTAGCAATCAGCCCCAGCATTTT.

The sample holds many counts of this clonotype. This sequence joins TRBV6-5 and TRBJ1-2, with TRBD1 as a possible D gene (6 bases). Germline CDR1 reads MNHEY; CDR2 reads SVGAGI. V was shortened by 6 bases and J by 1 base, with 9 bases between the two germline ends. There are 13 residues in the CDR3. CDR3 bases: TGTGCCAGCAGACAGGGAAATAACTATGGCTACACCTTC. Translated, it gives CASRQGNNYGYTF.

The chain joins TRBV10-3 to TRBJ1-2; tentative D call: TRBD1 (5 bases). Germline V lookup: CDR1 ENHRY, CDR2 SYGVKD. V shed 2 bases and J shed 8 bases, with 15 bases lying between them. The CDR3 length is 14 residues. The CDR3 loop is CAISETRWDGGYTF. The CDR3 DNA sequence: TGTGCCATCAGTGAGACCCGGTGGGACGGGGGCTACACCTTC.